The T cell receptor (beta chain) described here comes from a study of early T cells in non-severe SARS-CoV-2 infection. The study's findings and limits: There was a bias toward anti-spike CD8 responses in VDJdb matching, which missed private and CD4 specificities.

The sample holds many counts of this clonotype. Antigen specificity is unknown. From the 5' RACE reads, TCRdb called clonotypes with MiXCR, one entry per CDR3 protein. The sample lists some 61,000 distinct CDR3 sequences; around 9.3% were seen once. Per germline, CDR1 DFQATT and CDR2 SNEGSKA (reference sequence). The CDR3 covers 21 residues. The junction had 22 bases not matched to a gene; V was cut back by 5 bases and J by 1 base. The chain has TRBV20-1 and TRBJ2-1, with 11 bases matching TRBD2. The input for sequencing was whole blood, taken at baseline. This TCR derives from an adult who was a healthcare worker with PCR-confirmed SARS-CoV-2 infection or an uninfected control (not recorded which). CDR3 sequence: CSAYLALGITSGSRSYNEQFF. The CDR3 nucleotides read TGCAGTGCTTACCTTGCCTTGGGAATAACTAGCGGGAGTCGGTCCTACAATGAGCAGTTCTTC.